This T cell receptor beta chain was sequenced in a study of radiation and T cells in renal cell carcinoma. About the study: Nephrectomy followed 15 Gy stereotactic body radiation by 4 weeks.

TCRdb keeps only in-frame clones here, not all; method: immunoSEQ multiplex PCR. Found here are 100,000 to 150,000 clones, 88% of them singletons; the top ten hold 5% to 6%. CDR3 length equals 14 residues. Per germline, CDR1 SGHTA and CDR2 FQGTGA. Trimming shortened V by 4 bases and J by 11 bases, and 20 bases separated the two germline ends. Documented time point: blood 2 weeks post-SBRT. Treatment specified: 15 Gy SBRT to primary tumor, nephrectomy 4 weeks later. Serial blood draws occurred at baseline and 2 and 4 weeks post-SBRT. J is TRBJ1-1 and V is TRBV7-3; no reliable D call. The sequence came from a woman in her 70s with renal cell carcinoma. The specimen was blood, collected from a patient whose treatment included radiotherapy and nephrectomy. CDR3 bases: TGTGCCAGCAGCTCGGGTAGGGCGGGCAGAGATGCTTTCTTT. Amino acids: CASSSGRAGRDAFF.